A selection of T cell receptor beta chains follows, all from one sample in a study of response to subunit inactivated influenza vaccine. TCRdb re-called the RT-PCR reads through MiXCR, storing one row per CDR3 protein. The table includes about 700,000 distinct CDR3 sequences, 15% to 19% detected once. The source was PBMCs from blood, collected roughly 12 days after vaccination. The receptors were sampled from a man in his fifties or sixties who received an inactivated influenza vaccine. CDR3s include the opening cysteine and the closing phenylalanine or tryptophan. D genes are given only for firm matches. The size of a clone is reported for some rows only, either as once, few or many, or as a class for expanded clones.

abundance,j_gene,d_gene,v_gene,CDR3nt,CDR3aa
many,TRBJ2-7,NA,TRBV9,TGTGCCAGCAGCGTAGGGCTAGCCTCCTACGAGCAGTACTTC,CASSVGLASYEQYF
few,TRBJ2-1,TRBD2,TRBV5-1,TGCGCCAGCAGCGGGGGCGGACTAGCGGGCTCCAATGAGCAGTTCTTC,CASSGGGLAGSNEQFF
many,TRBJ2-2,TRBD1,TRBV7-7,TGTGCCAGCAGCCCACAGGGGTACACCGGGGAGCTGTTTTTT,CASSPQGYTGELFF
NA,TRBJ2-1,TRBD2,TRBV7-2,TGTGCCAGCAGAGTTAGCGGGGGCCGATACAATGAGCAGTTCTTC,CASRVSGGRYNEQFF
NA,TRBJ2-1,NA,TRBV12-3/TRBV12-4,TGTGCCAGCAGTCGGAGGACAGCCCAGTCCTACAATGAGCAGTTCTTC,CASSRRTAQSYNEQFF
few,TRBJ2-7,NA,TRBV3-1,TGTGCCAGCAGCCAAGTGAGGACCAACTCCTACGAGCAGTACTTC,CASSQVRTNSYEQYF
NA,TRBJ1-1,NA,TRBV12-5,TGTGCTAGTGGTTTCTTCCCTCGGTTAGAAGCTTTCTTT,CASGFFPRLEAFF
NA,TRBJ1-4,TRBD1,TRBV28,TGTGCCAGCAGCCGGGGGCGAGGGGGCAATGAAAAACTGTTTTTT,CASSRGRGGNEKLFF
NA,TRBJ2-1,NA,TRBV10-3,TGTGCCATCAGTGTGGTCTCGGCCGGAGGCAATGAGCAGTTCTTC,CAISVVSAGGNEQFF
NA,TRBJ2-3,NA,TRBV7-9,TGTGCCACCTATACTGTCCTGATCGATACGCAGTATTTT,CATYTVLIDTQYF
few,TRBJ2-1,NA,TRBV7-2,TGTGCCAGCAGCAGTGGACAGCATGTGCAGTTCTTC,CASSSGQHVQFF
NA,TRBJ2-6,NA,TRBV7-9,TGTGCCAGCAGCCCGAGGGTCTCTGGGGCCAACGTCCTGACTTTC,CASSPRVSGANVLTF
few,TRBJ2-3,TRBD2,TRBV15,TGTGCCACCAGCAGAGACGGCGGGAGGGCCGGAGATACGCAGTATTTT,CATSRDGGRAGDTQYF
NA,TRBJ2-7,TRBD2,TRBV5-1,TGCGCCAGCAGCTTACTAGCGGAATACGAGCAGTACTTC,CASSLLAEYEQYF
few,TRBJ2-2,NA,TRBV7-9,TGTGCCAGCAGCTTAGGCGTGTACACCGGGGAGCTGTTTTTT,CASSLGVYTGELFF
NA,TRBJ2-1,NA,TRBV6-5,TGTGCCAGCAGTTCGCGGGTTCGGTATAATGAGCAGTTCTTC,CASSSRVRYNEQFF
NA,TRBJ2-7,TRBD2,TRBV4-3,TGCGCCAGCAGCCGAGCCCCTTGGGACTACTACGAGCAGTACTTC,CASSRAPWDYYEQYF
few,TRBJ2-7,TRBD2,TRBV29-1,TGCAGCGTGGGGGAGACTAGCGTCTACGAGCAGTACTTC,CSVGETSVYEQYF
few,TRBJ2-2,NA,TRBV2,TGTGCCAGCAGTGAAAAGGTTGGCCCTACCGGGGAGCTGTTTTTT,CASSEKVGPTGELFF
few,TRBJ2-1,TRBD2,TRBV7-9,TGTGCCAGCAGGGCTCTAGCGGGAGGGCCTTTTGGAAATGAGCAGTTCTTC,CASRALAGGPFGNEQFF
few,TRBJ2-2,NA,TRBV7-9,TGTGCCAGCACAATAAGCGGGCAGAACACCGGGGAGCTGTTTTTT,CASTISGQNTGELFF
few,TRBJ1-1,NA,TRBV4-2,TGTGCCAGCAGCCATGGCTCGGGGTACACTGAAGCTTTCTTT,CASSHGSGYTEAFF
NA,TRBJ1-1,NA,TRBV28,TGTGCCAGCAGTTTTGGGAGTTTGGGGACTGAAGCTTTCTTT,CASSFGSLGTEAFF
NA,TRBJ2-7,NA,TRBV12-3/TRBV12-4,TGTGCCAGCAGTACGAAAGGGGGGGGATTCTACGAGCAGTACTTC,CASSTKGGGFYEQYF
NA,TRBJ2-7,TRBD2,TRBV10-3,TGTGCCATCAGTTCTAGCGGGAGGGAAAGCTCCTACGAGCAGTACTTC,CAISSSGRESSYEQYF
NA,TRBJ2-3,TRBD2,TRBV5-6,TGTGCCAGCAGCGAACCTAATCTAGCGGGAGCGTGGTTTAAAACAGATACGCAGTATTTT,CASSEPNLAGAWFKTDTQYF
many,TRBJ2-4,TRBD1,TRBV12-3/TRBV12-4,TGTGCCAGCAGTAGACAGGGAATAAGAAACATTCAGTACTTC,CASSRQGIRNIQYF
many,TRBJ2-1,NA,TRBV27,TGTGCCAGCAGTTTATCTAGGTTAGCGGTTACCGTTAGCTCCTACAATGAGCAGTTCTTC,CASSLSRLAVTVSSYNEQFF
few,TRBJ2-5,NA,TRBV7-3,TGTGCCAGCAGTAGATCCGGGGGTTTGGGGGAGACCCAGTACTTC,CASSRSGGLGETQYF
few,TRBJ2-2,NA,TRBV4-2,TGTGCCAGCAGCCAAGATCAAGGGCTAGCGACGAACACCGGGGAGCTGTTTTTT,CASSQDQGLATNTGELFF
NA,TRBJ2-7,TRBD2,TRBV9,TGTGCCAGCAGCGTAGGGTCTAGCGGGAGTTACAACGAGCAGTACTTC,CASSVGSSGSYNEQYF
NA,TRBJ1-4,NA,TRBV4-2,TGTGCCAGCAGTCAGAACAGGGCAGGCGAAAAACTGTTTTTT,CASSQNRAGEKLFF
few,TRBJ2-3,NA,TRBV7-8,TGTGCCAGCAGTACATTCAACCGCTCAGATACGCAGTATTTT,CASSTFNRSDTQYF
NA,TRBJ2-7,TRBD2,TRBV29-1,TGCAGCGTTGAAGAGCGGGAGGGCCTGAACGAGCAGTACTTC,CSVEEREGLNEQYF
few,TRBJ2-2,NA,TRBV27,TGTGCCAGCAGTTTACTGGGGGGGCAGGCCGGGGAGCTGTTTTTT,CASSLLGGQAGELFF
NA,TRBJ2-7,NA,TRBV5-6,TGTGCCAGCAGCGGTATTAGGGGCAACTACGAGCAGTACTTC,CASSGIRGNYEQYF
few,TRBJ2-2,TRBD2,TRBV6-5,TGTGCCAGCAGTTACTCGACAACGACTAGCGGGAGGACCGGGGAGCTGTTTTTT,CASSYSTTTSGRTGELFF
many,TRBJ1-6,NA,TRBV6-5,TGTGCCAGCAGTTACGCAGTTGGGGGTGGACCCCTCCACTTT,CASSYAVGGGPLHF
NA,TRBJ1-6,NA,TRBV12-3/TRBV12-4,TGTGCCAGCAGTTTCTCCGGGGTGAGGGGTTCTTCACCCCTCCACTTT,CASSFSGVRGSSPLHF
few,TRBJ2-5,TRBD1,TRBV12-3/TRBV12-4,TGTGCCAGCAGTTTTGGACAGGGCCCGGGAGAGACCCAGTACTTC,CASSFGQGPGETQYF
NA,TRBJ1-1,TRBD1,TRBV5-4,TGTGCCAGCAGCTCAAAATCGGGACAGACACTAGCCGAAGCTTTCTTT,CASSSKSGQTLAEAFF
NA,TRBJ1-1,NA,TRBV7-2,TGTGCCAGCAGCTCCTCGTGGAGGGGCGCTGAAGCTTTCTTT,CASSSSWRGAEAFF
NA,TRBJ2-5,TRBD2,TRBV7-9,TGTGCCAGCAGTATCCTCGGGACTAGCGGGAGGGAGACCCAGTACTTC,CASSILGTSGRETQYF
NA,TRBJ1-1,NA,TRBV7-9,TGTGCCAGCAGCTTGGGACCAGGAAAGGACACTGAAGCTTTCTTT,CASSLGPGKDTEAFF
many,TRBJ1-4,NA,TRBV4-3,TGCGCCAGCAGCCAAGACGGACGAGTTGATGAAAAACTGTTTTTT,CASSQDGRVDEKLFF
NA,TRBJ2-1,NA,TRBV20-1,TGCAGTGCACGGGGGAGGAATGAGCAGTTCTTC,CSARGRNEQFF
few,TRBJ1-1,TRBD1,TRBV29-1,TGCAGCGTATACGGGACAGTTGGTTTCACTGAAGCTTTCTTT,CSVYGTVGFTEAFF
few,TRBJ2-2,TRBD2,TRBV12-3/TRBV12-4,TGTGCCAGCAGCCTTGGGACTAGCCTTGGCCGGCGGGAGCTGTTTTTT,CASSLGTSLGRRELFF
few,TRBJ2-1,TRBD1,TRBV11-2,TGTGCCAGCAGCTCCCGTAGACCGGGACAGGGCTACAATGAGCAGTTCTTC,CASSSRRPGQGYNEQFF
NA,TRBJ1-1,NA,TRBV3-1,TGTGCCAGCAGCCTCGGTAGCCGGACTGAAGCTTTCTTT,CASSLGSRTEAFF
many,TRBJ2-2,NA,TRBV12-3/TRBV12-4,TGTGCCAGCAGACCAAACGATGGGTCCGGGGAGCTGTTTTTT,CASRPNDGSGELFF
NA,TRBJ2-7,NA,TRBV6-5,TGTGCCAGCAGTTACCGGGTGGGGGGCGAGCAGTACTTC,CASSYRVGGEQYF
many,TRBJ2-5,NA,TRBV20-1,TGCAGTGCTAGAGATATACGTCAAGAGACCCAGTACTTC,CSARDIRQETQYF
few,TRBJ2-7,TRBD2,TRBV4-3,TGCGCCAGCAGCCAAGACCCTAGCGGGGGGCGGGCCGAGCAGTACTTC,CASSQDPSGGRAEQYF